These 27 T cell receptor beta chains were sequenced from one sample in a study of blood T cell repertoires in COVID-19. The data were produced by immunoSEQ multiplex PCR, yet TCRdb's version contains in-frame clones alone and is incomplete. This table holds some 250,000 clones, 85% to 90% found once. The source material was PBMCs or T cells enriched from blood (not recorded which). Source of these receptors: a man in his late teens or twenties who had recovered from COVID-19.

This chain uses TRBV10-3 with TRBJ2-7; D not resolved. The CDR3 length is 14 residues. The germline V gene has CDR1 ENHRY and CDR2 SYGVKD. The ends were cut back, 0 bases at V and 6 bases at J, with 12 bases in the middle. CDR3 nucleotide sequence: TGTGCCATCAGTGAGTCCCCATTAACTCTCGAGCAGTACTTC. Encoded protein: CAISESPLTLEQYF.

The rearrangement joins TRBV19 to TRBJ1-5; possibly TRBD1 for D (5 bases). The germline V gene has CDR1 LNHDA and CDR2 SQIVND (reference sequence). The CDR3 sequence is 14 residues long. Trimming removed 3 bases at V and 6 bases at J, with 12 bases between. The CDR3 reads CASSIQPGIQPQHF. CDR3 sequence (DNA): TGTGCCAGTAGTATTCAACCAGGGATTCAGCCCCAGCATTTT. Complete variable domain (other parts from reference TRBV19 and TRBJ1-5): DGGITQSPKYLFRKEGQNVTLSCEQNLNHDAMYWYRQDPGQGLRLIYYSQIVNDFQKGDIAEGYSVSREKKESFPLTVTSAQKNPTAFYLCASSIQPGIQPQHFGDGTRLSIL.

The chain couples TRBV5-6 to TRBJ2-7; 11 nucleotides agree with TRBD2. With 5 bases clipped from V and 1 base from J, the junction kept 11 bases outside the gene matches. Germline V gene data show CDR1 as SGHDT and CDR2 as YYEEEE. This CDR3 spans 17 amino acids. CDR3 loop: CASSLTSGTIRSYEQYF. The CDR3 bases are TGTGCCAGCAGTCTGACTAGCGGGACAATTAGGTCCTACGAGCAGTACTTC.

This clone came up once. V and J are TRBV19 and TRBJ1-1, with 7 bases that match TRBD1. V shed 5 bases, J shed 2 bases, and the junction held 8 bases outside the gene matches. In germline, CDR1 is LNHDA, CDR2 SQIVND (reference sequence). The length of the CDR3 is 15 residues. The CDR3 reads CASSLTGEGNTEAFF. In nucleotides, the CDR3 is TGTGCCAGTAGTCTTACAGGGGAAGGAAACACTGAAGCTTTCTTT.

The chain links TRBV5-1 to TRBJ2-5, with TRBD2 matching over 15 bases. Trimming removed 3 bases from V and 2 bases from J; junction bases left unmatched: 5. The CDR3 length is 17 residues. Germline CDR1 reads SGHRS; CDR2 reads YFSETQ. CDR3 sequence (DNA): TGCGCCAGCAGCTCCTGGACTAGCGGGGGGGATCAAGAGACCCAGTACTTC. Translation gives CASSSWTSGGDQETQYF.

The DNA of the CDR3 is TGTGCCAGCACAGAATCGGGAAAACTGTTTTTT. Residues: CASTESGKLFF. This chain uses TRBV6-5 with TRBJ1-4; no definite D call. Germline values: CDR1 MNHEY, CDR2 SVGAGI. The CDR3 sequence is 11 residues long. Trimming removed 7 bases from V and 10 bases from J, with 10 bases in between.

The rearrangement uses TRBV19 and TRBJ2-2, with 7 bases fitting TRBD2. V lost 8 bases, J lost 6 bases, and 9 bases stayed unmatched. CDR3 length equals 14 residues. Germline assignment: CDR1 LNHDA and CDR2 SQIVND (reference sequence). The CDR3: CASWEPGGAGELFF. DNA for the CDR3: TGTGCCAGTTGGGAGCCGGGAGGTGCCGGGGAGCTGTTTTTT.

The gene calls are TRBV6-5 and TRBJ1-2; 10 bases fit TRBD1. Germline lookup yields CDR1 MNHEY and CDR2 SVGAGI. The trim removed 6 bases at V and 7 bases at J, leaving 8 bases unmatched. This CDR3 region has 14 residues. In DNA form, the CDR3 reads TGTGCCAGCAGCCCAAGGGGACAGGGGAGTGGCTACACCTTC. Its translation is CASSPRGQGSGYTF.

This rearrangement joins TRBV10-3 to TRBJ1-5; D might be TRBD1 (6 bases). V lost 10 bases and J lost 5, with 18 bases in between. This CDR3 contains 14 residues. CDR1 is ENHRY and CDR2 is SYGVKD in the germline V gene. In nucleotides, the CDR3 is TGTGCCACCTCCCTACAGGGAACTTATCAGCCCCAGCATTTT. Residues: CATSLQGTYQPQHF.

CDR3 loop: CASSNTGSEETQYF. For the CDR3, the DNA is TGTGCCAGCAGCAATACCGGGAGCGAAGAGACCCAGTACTTC. The chain carries TRBV14 and TRBJ2-5, with a possible D match to TRBD2 (6 bases). The germline V gene encodes CDR1 SGHDN and CDR2 FVKESK. The CDR3 spans 14 residues. Trimming removed 5 bases at V and 3 bases at J, with 13 bases between.

CDR3: CASSSTLTGGQETQYF. The CDR3 DNA reads TGCGCCAGCAGCTCGACCTTGACAGGGGGACAAGAGACCCAGTACTTC. J is TRBJ2-5 and V is TRBV5-1; 9 bases fit TRBD1. After removal of 3 bases from V and 2 bases from J, the junction contained 8 bases not matched to a gene. Germline assignment: CDR1 SGHRS and CDR2 YFSETQ. The CDR3 length is 16 residues.

V is TRBV19 and J is TRBJ1-5, with 8 bases lining up with TRBD1. Germline CDR1 LNHDA, CDR2 SQIVND (reference sequence). The CDR3 extends over 15 amino acids. The junction had 8 bases not matched to a gene; V was cut back by 5 bases and J by 5 bases. CDR3 nucleotides: TGTGCCAGTAGTTTGGGGACAGGCCGAGATCAGCCCCAGCATTTT. Translated: CASSLGTGRDQPQHF. The whole variable domain, remainder taken from reference TRBV19 and TRBJ1-5, is DGGITQSPKYLFRKEGQNVTLSCEQNLNHDAMYWYRQDPGQGLRLIYYSQIVNDFQKGDIAEGYSVSREKKESFPLTVTSAQKNPTAFYLCASSLGTGRDQPQHFGDGTRLSIL.

Points on this clone: In the same sample, other DNA sequences code for this CDR3. This chain joins TRBV7-9 and TRBJ1-5; D possibly corresponds to TRBD1 (6 bases). The germline CDR1 and CDR2 sequences are SEHNR and FQNEAQ (reference sequence). This CDR3 comprises 17 residues. V was pared by 1 base and J by 0 bases, with 13 bases between. CDR3 residues: CASSLGTGTYSNQPQHF. For the CDR3, the DNA is TGTGCCAGCAGCTTAGGTACAGGGACATATAGCAATCAGCCCCAGCATTTT.

The chain combines TRBV4-1 with TRBJ2-3; D perhaps matches TRBD2 (6 bases). CDR1 and CDR2 from the germline V gene are MGHRA and YSYEKL. Trimming took off 0 bases at V and 2 bases at J, with 12 bases between the two ends. CDR3 length: 16 amino acids. The CDR3, as DNA: TGCGCCAGCAGCCAAGATTTGCGGGGATACACAGATACGCAGTATTTT. Amino acids: CASSQDLRGYTDTQYF.

The chain couples TRBV30 to TRBJ1-2; possible D gene TRBD1, 5 bases. Trimming shortened V by 4 bases and J by 4 bases, and 13 bases separated the two germline ends. Germline CDR1 reads GTSNPN; CDR2 reads SVGIG (reference sequence). The CDR3 extends over 13 amino acids. The CDR3 region is CAWNNAGGYGYTF. CDR3 DNA sequence: TGTGCCTGGAATAACGCCGGGGGCTATGGCTACACCTTC.

This chain joins TRBV10-2 and TRBJ2-5; D is possibly TRBD2 (6 bases). Germline loops: CDR1 WSHSY, CDR2 SAAADI. The CDR3 has 14 amino acids. V lost 0 bases, J lost 5 bases, and 10 bases lay in between. The CDR3 is CASSESGEVETQYF. CDR3 nucleotide sequence: TGCGCCAGCAGTGAGTCGGGGGAGGTGGAGACCCAGTACTTC.

This chain connects TRBV7-6 to TRBJ2-2; possibly TRBD2 for D (5 bases). The CDR3 runs 15 residues. Germline assignment: CDR1 SGHVS and CDR2 FNYEAQ. V dropped 2 bases and J dropped 6 bases, with 13 bases sitting between them. CDR3: CASSLNEGTPGELFF. Here the CDR3 DNA reads TGTGCCAGCAGCTTAAATGAGGGAACACCCGGGGAGCTGTTTTTT.

J is TRBJ1-2 and V is TRBV7-2; TRBD1 matches 10 bases. Germline CDR1 and CDR2: SGHTA and FQGNSA. CDR3 size: 16 residues. V lost 7 bases, J lost 8 bases, and 16 bases stayed unmatched. CDR3 DNA: TGTGCCAGCATAGGGACAGGGGCCCTTGTCGGTGGCGGCTACACCTTC. This encodes CASIGTGALVGGGYTF.

This chain connects TRBV10-2 to TRBJ2-7; 7 bases map to TRBD2. Germline CDR1 WSHSY, CDR2 SAAADI. J gave up 3 bases and V 7 bases, and 6 bases lay outside the gene matches. This CDR3 comprises 13 residues. The CDR3 bases are TGCGCCAGCAAATCTAGCGGCCGCTACGAGCAGTACTTC. Encoded protein: CASKSSGRYEQYF.

This chain connects TRBV24-1 to TRBJ2-7, with TRBD2 identical over 7 bases. The CDR3 contains 15 residues. Trimming at V came to 2 bases and at J to 7 bases, leaving 10 bases not matched to a gene. CDR1 is KGHDR, CDR2 SFDVKD, per germline. The DNA for the CDR3 is TGTGCCACCAGTGATTCCAGCGGGATAAAAGGGGAGCAGTACTTC. It translates to CATSDSSGIKGEQYF.

This clone has just a few counts. The V gene is TRBV2, the J gene TRBJ2-7; 7 nucleotides align to TRBD1. The CDR3 runs 12 residues. Germline V CDR1 and CDR2: SNHLY, FYNNEI. Trimming cost V 6 bases and J 5 bases; bases outside gene matches: 4. DNA for the CDR3: TGTGCCAGCAGCGGACAGGCCCACGAGCAGTACTTC. It yields the protein CASSGQAHEQYF. Full variable domain (rest looked up from reference TRBV2 and TRBJ2-7): EPEVTQTPSHQVTQMGQEVILRCVPISNHLYFYWYRQILGQKVEFLVSFYNNEISEKSEIFDDQFSVERPDGSNFTLKIRSTKLEDSAMYFCASSGQAHEQYFGPGTRLTVT.

Of note for this clone: Other nucleotide sequences from this sample produce the same CDR3. The chain uses TRBV7-9 and TRBJ1-2, with 7 bases fitting TRBD1. V lost 1 base and J lost 4; bases outside the gene matches: 3. The CDR3 length is 14 residues. Per germline, CDR1 SEHNR and CDR2 FQNEAQ (reference sequence). CDR3 protein: CASSLGTGPYGYTF. The CDR3 nucleotides are TGTGCCAGCAGCTTAGGGACAGGACCCTATGGCTACACCTTC.

This clone was recorded only once. This chain connects TRBV29-1 to TRBJ2-5, with D tentatively TRBD1 (6 bases). CDR1 and CDR2 from the germline V gene are SQVTM and ANQGSEA. The CDR3 has 13 residues. Trimming stripped 4 bases from V and 6 bases from J, with 15 bases between. The CDR3 is CSVVPGAGKTQYF. Here the CDR3 DNA reads TGCAGCGTTGTCCCAGGGGCCGGGAAGACCCAGTACTTC.

The rearrangement uses TRBV30 and TRBJ2-1; D remains unclear. The germline CDR1 and CDR2 sequences are GTSNPN and SVGIG (reference sequence). The CDR3 loop spans 15 amino acids. The ends were cut back, 2 bases at V and 10 bases at J, with 21 bases in the middle. The chain's CDR3 is CAWSFLSANGGEQFF. CDR3 coding DNA: TGTGCCTGGAGTTTCCTAAGCGCCAATGGTGGGGAGCAGTTCTTC.

This clone was picked up one time. The chain uses TRBV19 and TRBJ1-4; TRBD1 matches 9 bases. Germline lookup yields CDR1 LNHDA and CDR2 SQIVND (reference sequence). The CDR3 loop spans 15 amino acids. The junction had 7 bases not matched to a gene; V was cut back by 5 bases and J by 6 bases. The CDR3 DNA sequence: TGTGCCAGTAGTGGAGGGACAGGGATTTATGAAAAACTGTTTTTT. It specifies CASSGGTGIYEKLFF.

The chain has TRBV19 and TRBJ2-7; weak D call: TRBD1 (6 bases). The CDR3 extends over 13 amino acids. The germline V gene has CDR1 LNHDA and CDR2 SQIVND (reference sequence). The V and J ends lost 5 bases and 3 bases respectively, with 11 bases between them. The CDR3 nucleotides read TGTGCCAGTAGTGGGGGCGGAGTCTACGAGCAGTACTTC. This codes for CASSGGGVYEQYF.

This rearrangement joins TRBV5-1 to TRBJ2-5; tentatively, D is TRBD1 (6 bases). The V end was cut by 1 base, the J end by 5 bases, with 18 bases between. The germline gives CDR1 SGHRS, CDR2 YFSETQ. CDR3 length: 16 residues. The chain's CDR3 is CASSLNGQWIRETQYF. Written as DNA, the CDR3 is TGCGCCAGCAGCTTGAACGGACAGTGGATTCGGGAGACCCAGTACTTC.